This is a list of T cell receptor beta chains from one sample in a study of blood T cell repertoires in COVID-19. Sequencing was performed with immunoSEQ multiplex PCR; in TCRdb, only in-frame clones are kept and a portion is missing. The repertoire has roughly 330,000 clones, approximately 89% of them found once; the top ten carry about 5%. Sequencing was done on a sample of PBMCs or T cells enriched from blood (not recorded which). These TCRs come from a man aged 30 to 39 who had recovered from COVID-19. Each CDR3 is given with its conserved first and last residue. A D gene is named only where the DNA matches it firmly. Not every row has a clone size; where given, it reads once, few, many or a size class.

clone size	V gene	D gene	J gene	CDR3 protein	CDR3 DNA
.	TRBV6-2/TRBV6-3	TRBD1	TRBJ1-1	CASSYTGGTEAFF	TGTGCCAGCAGTTACACAGGGGGCACTGAAGCTTTCTTT
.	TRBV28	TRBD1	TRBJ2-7	CASSLLFDRDAEQYF	TGTGCCAGCAGTTTACTTTTCGACAGGGATGCCGAGCAGTACTTC
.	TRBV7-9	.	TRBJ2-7	CASSSMSSPYEQYF	TGTGCCAGCAGCTCCATGTCTAGCCCCTACGAGCAGTACTTC
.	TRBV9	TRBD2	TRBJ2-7	CASSVGTGGPYEQYF	TGTGCCAGCAGCGTAGGAACGGGGGGGCCTTACGAGCAGTACTTC
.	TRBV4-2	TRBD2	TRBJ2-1	CASSRGLAPTSNEQFF	TGTGCCAGCAGTCGGGGACTAGCACCCACCTCCAATGAGCAGTTCTTC
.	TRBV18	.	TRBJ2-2	CASSPSGGGGNTGELFF	TGTGCCAGCTCACCATCGGGTGGCGGGGGCAACACCGGGGAGCTGTTTTTT
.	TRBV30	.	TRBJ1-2	CAWNGEGYGYTF	TGTGCCTGGAATGGGGAGGGCTATGGCTACACCTTC
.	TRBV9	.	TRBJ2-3	CASSVGGTDTQYF	TGTGCCAGCAGCGTAGGAGGCACAGATACGCAGTATTTT
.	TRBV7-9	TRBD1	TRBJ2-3	CASSRQETGFTDTQYF	TGTGCCAGCAGCCGCCAAGAGACAGGGTTTACAGATACGCAGTATTTT
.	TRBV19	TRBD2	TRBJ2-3	CASSTPGSGVSTDTQYF	TGTGCCAGTAGTACCCCGGGGAGCGGGGTAAGCACAGATACGCAGTATTTT
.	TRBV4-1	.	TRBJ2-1	CASSQKLVMAGEQFF	TGCGCCAGCAGCCAAAAACTAGTTATGGCAGGTGAGCAGTTCTTC
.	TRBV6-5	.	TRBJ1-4	CASSQGLANEKLFF	TGTGCCAGCAGCCAGGGGCTGGCTAATGAAAAACTGTTTTTT
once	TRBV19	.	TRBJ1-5	CASSSGRGPQHF	TGTGCCAGTAGTTCCGGCCGCGGGCCCCAGCATTTT
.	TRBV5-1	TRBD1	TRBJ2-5	CASSLPTRGQGKETQYF	TGCGCCAGCAGCTTACCCACCCGGGGACAGGGGAAAGAGACCCAGTACTTC
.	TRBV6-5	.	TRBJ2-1	CASSKLGGDNEQFF	TGTGCCAGCAGTAAGCTAGGGGGGGACAATGAGCAGTTCTTC